What follows describes a single T cell receptor beta chain. The V end was cut by 6 bases, the J end by 3 bases, with 9 bases between. The CDR3 has 13 residues. Looked up from germline, CDR1 is SGHDN and CDR2 is FVKESK. The sample belongs to a study of pediatric ulcerative colitis. Generated by immunoSEQ multiplex PCR, the TCRdb table keeps only in-frame clones and is missing some. The sample holds approximately 32,000 clones, roughly 86% seen once. This clonotype originated in a boy under 18 with severe ulcerative colitis. The sequenced sample consisted of blood. The V and J genes are TRBV14 and TRBJ1-3; unclear D gene. The CDR3: CASRLLGGNTIYF. CDR3 in DNA: TGTGCCAGCAGGCTACTAGGTGGAAACACCATATATTTT.